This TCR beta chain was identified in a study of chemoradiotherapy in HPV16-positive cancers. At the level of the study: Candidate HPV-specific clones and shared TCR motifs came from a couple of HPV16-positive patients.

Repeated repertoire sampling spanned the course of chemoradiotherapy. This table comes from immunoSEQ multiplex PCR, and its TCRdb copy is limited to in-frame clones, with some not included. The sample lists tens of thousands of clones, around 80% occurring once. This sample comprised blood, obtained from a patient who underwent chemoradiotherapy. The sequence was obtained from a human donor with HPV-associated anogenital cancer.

CDR3 sequence reads: CASSPSKGHEKLFF. In DNA form, the CDR3 reads TGTGCCAGCTCACCAAGCAAGGGGCACGAAAAACTGTTTTTT. V gene TRBV18 combines with J gene TRBJ1-4; D may be TRBD1 (5 bases). Between the trimmed V and J ends, which lost 2 bases and 8 bases, there was a span of 12 bases. CDR1 is KGHSH, CDR2 LQKENI, per germline. The CDR3 contains 14 residues. Looking up the rest from reference TRBV18 and TRBJ1-4 gives the full variable domain: NAGVMQNPRHLVRRRGQEARLRCSPMKGHSHVYWYRQLPEEGLKFMVYLQKENIIDESGMPKERFSAEFPKEGPSILRIQQVVRGDSAAYFCASSPSKGHEKLFFGSGTQLSVL.